One and the same sample provided the 5 T cell receptor beta chains below, sequenced in a study of CD8 T cells in ankylosing spondylitis. General study points: For ankylosing spondylitis blood, a TCR beta motif of seven to nine highly homologous variants appeared characteristic.

TCRdb re-called the 5' RACE reads with MiXCR, one entry per CDR3 protein. The data show about 330,000 distinct CDR3 sequences, 8% seen once. No antigen is known for these receptors. Sequencing was carried out using blood, either unsorted or a sorted T cell fraction (not recorded which). Receptors originate from a male donor with ankylosing spondylitis.

The table lists this clonotype with a few counts. The chain uses TRBV7-6 and TRBJ2-1; D gene unclear. Looked up from germline, CDR1 is SGHVS and CDR2 is FNYEAQ. Trimming removed 6 bases at V and 6 bases at J, with 12 bases between. This CDR3 is built from 13 residues. The CDR3 protein is CASRPLEINEQFF. The CDR3 nucleotides read TGTGCCAGCAGACCCCTGGAGATCAATGAGCAGTTCTTC.

The chain's CDR3 is CASSPNGGWQETQYF. Written as DNA, the CDR3 is TGTGCCAGCAGCCCGAACGGGGGCTGGCAAGAGACCCAGTACTTC. J is TRBJ2-5 and V is TRBV7-2; D possibly matches TRBD1 or TRBD2 (6 bases each). Trimming took 5 bases from V and 2 from J, leaving 15 bases between them. CDR3 size: 15 residues. Germline V gives CDR1 SGHTA, CDR2 FQGNSA.

This clonotype was observed a few times. CDR3 nucleotides: TGTGCCAGCAGCTTAGGCCTTGAGGAAAAACTGTTTTTT. Its protein product is CASSLGLEEKLFF. The chain has TRBV7-9 and TRBJ1-4, with D hard to call. The V end lost 1 base, the J end lost 8 bases, and 8 bases lay between the germline ends. This CDR3 contains 13 residues. The germline gives CDR1 SEHNR, CDR2 FQNEAQ (reference sequence).

This clonotype has more than one count but fewer than ten. CDR3 nucleotide sequence: TGTGCCAGCTCCGTGGGCCCGGGGAATGAGCAGTTCTTC. Its translation is CASSVGPGNEQFF. The chain recombines TRBV11-3 with TRBJ2-1; D is possibly TRBD2 (5 bases). Germline-derived CDR1 and CDR2 are SGHNT and YENEEA. Trimming stripped 8 bases from V and 7 bases from J, with 15 bases between. This CDR3 is built from 13 residues.

In regard to this clonotype: A much more abundant neighbour one base away suggests this may be a read error. The rearrangement uses TRBV6-1 and TRBJ1-1; D ambiguous. Per the germline V gene, CDR1 is MNHNS and CDR2 is SASEGT. V lost 4 bases to trimming and J lost 4 bases, with 10 bases between them. The CDR3 runs 13 residues. CDR3 loop: CASSAVRSTEAFF. The CDR3, as DNA: TGTGCCAGCAGTGCGGTCAGAAGCACTGAAGCTTTCTTT.